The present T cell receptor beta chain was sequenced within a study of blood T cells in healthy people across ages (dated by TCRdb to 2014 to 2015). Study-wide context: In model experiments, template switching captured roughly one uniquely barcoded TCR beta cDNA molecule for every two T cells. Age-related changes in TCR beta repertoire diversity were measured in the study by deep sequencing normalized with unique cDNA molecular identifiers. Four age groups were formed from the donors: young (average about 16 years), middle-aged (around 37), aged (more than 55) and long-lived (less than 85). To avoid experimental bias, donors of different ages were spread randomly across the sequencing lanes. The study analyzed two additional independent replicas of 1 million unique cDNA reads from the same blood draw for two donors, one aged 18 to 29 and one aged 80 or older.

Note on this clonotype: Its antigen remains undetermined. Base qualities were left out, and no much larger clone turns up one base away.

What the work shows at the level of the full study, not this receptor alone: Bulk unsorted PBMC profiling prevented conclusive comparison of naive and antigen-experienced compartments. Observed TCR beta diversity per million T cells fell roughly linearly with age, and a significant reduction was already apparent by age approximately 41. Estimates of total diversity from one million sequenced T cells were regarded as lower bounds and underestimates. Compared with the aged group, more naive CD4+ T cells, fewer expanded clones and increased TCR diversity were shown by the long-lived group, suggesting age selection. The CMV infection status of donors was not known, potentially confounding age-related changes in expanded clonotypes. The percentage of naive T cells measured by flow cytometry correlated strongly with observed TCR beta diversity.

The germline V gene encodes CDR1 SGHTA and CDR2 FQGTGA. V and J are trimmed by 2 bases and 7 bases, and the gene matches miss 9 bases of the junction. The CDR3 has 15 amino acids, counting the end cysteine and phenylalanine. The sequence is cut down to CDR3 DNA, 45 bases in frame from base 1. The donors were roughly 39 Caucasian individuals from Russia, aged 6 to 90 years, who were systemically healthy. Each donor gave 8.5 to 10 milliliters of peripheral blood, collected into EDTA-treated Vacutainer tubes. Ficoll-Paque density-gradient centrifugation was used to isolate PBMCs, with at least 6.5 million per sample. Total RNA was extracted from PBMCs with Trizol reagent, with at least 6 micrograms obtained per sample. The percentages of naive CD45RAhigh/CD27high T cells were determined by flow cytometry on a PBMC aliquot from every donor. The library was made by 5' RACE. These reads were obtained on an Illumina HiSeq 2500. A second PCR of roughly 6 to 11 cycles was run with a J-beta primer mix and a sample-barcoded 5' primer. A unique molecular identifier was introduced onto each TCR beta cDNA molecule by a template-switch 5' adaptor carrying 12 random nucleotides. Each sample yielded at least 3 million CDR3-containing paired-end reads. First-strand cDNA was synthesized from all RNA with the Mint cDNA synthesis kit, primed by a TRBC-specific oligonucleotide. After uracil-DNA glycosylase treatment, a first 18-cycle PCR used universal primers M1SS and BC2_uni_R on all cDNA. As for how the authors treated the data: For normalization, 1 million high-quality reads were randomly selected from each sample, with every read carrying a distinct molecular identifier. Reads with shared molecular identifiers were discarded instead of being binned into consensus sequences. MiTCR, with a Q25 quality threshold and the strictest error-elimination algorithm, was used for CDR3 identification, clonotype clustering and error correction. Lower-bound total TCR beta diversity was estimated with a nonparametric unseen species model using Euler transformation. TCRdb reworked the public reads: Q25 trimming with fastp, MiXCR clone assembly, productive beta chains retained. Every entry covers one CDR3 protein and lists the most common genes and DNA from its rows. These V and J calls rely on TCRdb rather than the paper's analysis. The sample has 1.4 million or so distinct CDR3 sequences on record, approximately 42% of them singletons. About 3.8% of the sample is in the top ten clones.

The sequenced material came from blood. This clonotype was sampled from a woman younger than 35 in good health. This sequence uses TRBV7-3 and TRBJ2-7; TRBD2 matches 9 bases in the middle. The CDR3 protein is CASSLYGGRGHEQYF. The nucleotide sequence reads TGTGCCAGCAGCTTATATGGCGGGAGGGGCCATGAGCAGTACTTC.